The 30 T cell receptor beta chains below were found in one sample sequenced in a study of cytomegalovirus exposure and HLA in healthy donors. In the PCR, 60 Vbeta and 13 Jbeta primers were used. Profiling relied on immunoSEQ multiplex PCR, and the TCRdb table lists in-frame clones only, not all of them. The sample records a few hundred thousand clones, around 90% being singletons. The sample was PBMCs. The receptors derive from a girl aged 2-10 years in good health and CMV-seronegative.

The CDR3 loop is CATSPWEGGSYGYTF. The CDR3 region has the DNA TGTGCCACCAGTCCCTGGGAGGGAGGATCTTATGGCTACACCTTC. This sequence joins TRBV15 and TRBJ1-2; D is undetermined. Trimming cost V 6 bases and J 5 bases, with 19 bases left between them. The CDR3 length is 15 residues. CDR1 and CDR2 from the germline V gene are LNHNV and YYDKDF (reference sequence).

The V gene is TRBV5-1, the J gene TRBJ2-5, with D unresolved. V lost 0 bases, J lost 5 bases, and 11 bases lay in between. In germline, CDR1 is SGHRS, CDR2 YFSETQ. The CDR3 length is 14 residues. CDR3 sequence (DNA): TGCGCCAGCAGCTTGGGGCTAGATGGGGAGACCCAGTACTTC. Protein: CASSLGLDGETQYF.

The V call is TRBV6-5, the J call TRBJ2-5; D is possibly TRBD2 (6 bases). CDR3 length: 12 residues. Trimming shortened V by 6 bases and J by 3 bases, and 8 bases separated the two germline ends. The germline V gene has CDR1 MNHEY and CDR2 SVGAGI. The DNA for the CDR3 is TGTGCCAGCAGGTCGGGAGAAGAGACCCAGTACTTC. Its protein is CASRSGEETQYF.

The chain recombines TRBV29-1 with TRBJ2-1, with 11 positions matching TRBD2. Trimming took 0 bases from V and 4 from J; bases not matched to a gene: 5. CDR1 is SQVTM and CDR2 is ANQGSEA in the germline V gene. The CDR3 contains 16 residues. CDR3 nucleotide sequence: TGCAGCGTTGAAGAAGGGGGACTAGCGGTGTACAATGAGCAGTTCTTC. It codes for CSVEEGGLAVYNEQFF.

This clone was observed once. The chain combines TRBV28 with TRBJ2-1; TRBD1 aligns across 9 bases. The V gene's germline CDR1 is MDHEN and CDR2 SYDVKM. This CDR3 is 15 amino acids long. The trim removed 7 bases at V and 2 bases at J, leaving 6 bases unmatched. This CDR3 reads CASTNRGPTYNEQFF. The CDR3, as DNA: TGTGCCAGCACGAACAGGGGGCCCACCTACAATGAGCAGTTCTTC. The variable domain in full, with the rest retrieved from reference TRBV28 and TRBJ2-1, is DVKVTQSSRYLVKRTGEKVFLECVQDMDHENMFWYRQDPGLGLRLIYFSYDVKMKEKGDIPEGYSVSREKKERFSLILESASTNQTSMYLCASTNRGPTYNEQFFGPGTRLTVL.

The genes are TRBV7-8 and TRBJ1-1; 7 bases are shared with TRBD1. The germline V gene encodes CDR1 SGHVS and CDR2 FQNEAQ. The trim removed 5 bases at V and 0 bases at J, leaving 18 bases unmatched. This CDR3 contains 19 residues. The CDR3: CASSGKDEVEGQLNTEAFF. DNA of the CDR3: TGTGCCAGCAGCGGAAAAGACGAAGTAGAGGGACAGCTGAACACTGAAGCTTTCTTT.

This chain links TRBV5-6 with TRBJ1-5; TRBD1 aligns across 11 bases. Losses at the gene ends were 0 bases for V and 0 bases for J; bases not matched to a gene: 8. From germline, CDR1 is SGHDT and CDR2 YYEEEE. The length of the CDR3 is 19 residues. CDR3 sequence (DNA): TGTGCCAGCAGCTTGGCCGGGACAGGGGGATCTTATAGCAATCAGCCCCAGCATTTT. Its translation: CASSLAGTGGSYSNQPQHF.

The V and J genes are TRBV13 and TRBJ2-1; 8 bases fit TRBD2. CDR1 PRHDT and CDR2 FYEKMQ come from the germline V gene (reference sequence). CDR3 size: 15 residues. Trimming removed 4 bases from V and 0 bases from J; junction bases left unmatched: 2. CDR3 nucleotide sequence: TGTGCCAGCAGCTCCGGGACTAGCTCCTACAATGAGCAGTTCTTC. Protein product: CASSSGTSSYNEQFF.

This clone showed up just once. The CDR3, as DNA: TGTGCCAGCAGCGCCGACACCGAAGGGGTTGGTGGCTACACCTTC. This sequence encodes CASSADTEGVGGYTF. This chain joins TRBV9 and TRBJ1-2; TRBD1 might be the D (5 bases). The CDR3 runs 15 residues. In germline, CDR1 is SGDLS, CDR2 YYNGEE. The germline V and J ends were trimmed by 3 bases and 7 bases, with 19 bases remaining between them.

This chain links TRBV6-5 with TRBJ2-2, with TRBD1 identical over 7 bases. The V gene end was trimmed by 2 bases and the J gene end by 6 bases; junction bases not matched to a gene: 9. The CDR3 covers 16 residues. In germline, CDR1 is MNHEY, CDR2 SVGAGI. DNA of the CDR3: TGTGCCAGCAGTTACCGAGAGACAGGGCGGGCCGGGGAGCTGTTTTTT. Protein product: CASSYRETGRAGELFF.

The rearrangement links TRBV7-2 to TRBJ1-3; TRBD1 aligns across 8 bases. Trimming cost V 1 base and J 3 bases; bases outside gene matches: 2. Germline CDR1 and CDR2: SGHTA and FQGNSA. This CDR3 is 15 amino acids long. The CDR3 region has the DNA TGTGCCAGCAGCTTAGTCACAGGGGGTGGAAACACCATATATTTT. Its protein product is CASSLVTGGGNTIYF.

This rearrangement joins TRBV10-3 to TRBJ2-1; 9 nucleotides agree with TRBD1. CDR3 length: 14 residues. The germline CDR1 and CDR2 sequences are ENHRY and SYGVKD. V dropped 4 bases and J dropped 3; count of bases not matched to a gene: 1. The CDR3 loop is CAISGDRDYNEQFF. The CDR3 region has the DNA TGTGCCATCAGTGGGGACAGGGACTACAATGAGCAGTTCTTC.

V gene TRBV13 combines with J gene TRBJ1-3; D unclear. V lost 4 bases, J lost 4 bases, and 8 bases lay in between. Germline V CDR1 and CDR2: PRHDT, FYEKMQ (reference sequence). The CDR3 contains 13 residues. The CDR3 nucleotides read TGTGCCAGCAGCTCGGGTTTCGGAAACACCATATATTTT. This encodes CASSSGFGNTIYF.

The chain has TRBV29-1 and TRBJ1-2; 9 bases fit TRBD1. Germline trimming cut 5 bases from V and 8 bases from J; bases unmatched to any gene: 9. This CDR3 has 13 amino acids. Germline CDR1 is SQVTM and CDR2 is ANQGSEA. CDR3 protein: CSVQGDREEGYTF. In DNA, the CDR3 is TGCAGCGTTCAAGGGGACAGGGAGGAAGGCTACACCTTC.

The CDR3 here is CASSLKQGAFSPYEQYF. The CDR3 DNA sequence: TGTGCCAGCAGCCTAAAACAGGGGGCCTTCTCCCCCTACGAGCAGTACTTC. This sequence joins TRBV27 and TRBJ2-7; 9 bases line up with TRBD1. This CDR3 is 17 amino acids long. Germline CDR1 MNHEY, CDR2 SMNVEV (reference sequence). V was pared by 6 bases and J by 2 bases, with 14 bases of the junction left unmatched.

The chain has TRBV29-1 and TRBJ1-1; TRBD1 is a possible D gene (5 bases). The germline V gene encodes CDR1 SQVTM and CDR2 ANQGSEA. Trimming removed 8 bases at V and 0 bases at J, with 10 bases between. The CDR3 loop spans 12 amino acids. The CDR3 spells CSSEGLNTEAFF. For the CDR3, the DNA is TGCAGCTCGGAGGGACTGAACACTGAAGCTTTCTTT.

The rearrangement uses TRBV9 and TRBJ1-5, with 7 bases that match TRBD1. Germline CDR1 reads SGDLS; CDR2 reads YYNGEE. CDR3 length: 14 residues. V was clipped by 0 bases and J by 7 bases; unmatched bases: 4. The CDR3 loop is CASSVDGTAQPQHF. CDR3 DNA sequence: TGTGCCAGCAGCGTAGATGGGACAGCCCAGCCCCAGCATTTT. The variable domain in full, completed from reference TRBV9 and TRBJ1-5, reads DSGVTQTPKHLITATGQRVTLRCSPRSGDLSVYWYQQSLDQGLQFLIQYYNGEERAKGNILERFSAQQFPDLHSELNLSSLELGDSALYFCASSVDGTAQPQHFGDGTRLSIL.

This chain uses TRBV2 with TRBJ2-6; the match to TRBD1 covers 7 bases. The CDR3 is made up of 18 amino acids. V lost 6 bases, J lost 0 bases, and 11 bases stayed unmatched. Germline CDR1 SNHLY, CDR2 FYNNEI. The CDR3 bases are TGTGCCAGCAGCGACAGGGCTACGAGATACTCTGGGGCCAACGTCCTGACTTTC. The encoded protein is CASSDRATRYSGANVLTF.

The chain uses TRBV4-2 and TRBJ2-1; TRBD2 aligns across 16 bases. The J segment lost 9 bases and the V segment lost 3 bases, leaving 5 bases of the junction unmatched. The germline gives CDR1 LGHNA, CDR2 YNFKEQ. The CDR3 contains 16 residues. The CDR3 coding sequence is TGTGCCAGCAGCCAGGCGGGACTAGCGGGGGGGGGTGAGCAGTTCTTC. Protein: CASSQAGLAGGGEQFF.

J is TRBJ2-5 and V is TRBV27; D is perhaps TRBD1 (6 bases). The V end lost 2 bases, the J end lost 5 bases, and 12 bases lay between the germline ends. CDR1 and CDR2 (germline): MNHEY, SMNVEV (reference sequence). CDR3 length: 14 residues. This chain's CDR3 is CASSLRGMVETQYF. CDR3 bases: TGTGCCAGCAGTTTAAGGGGGATGGTTGAGACCCAGTACTTC.

CDR3: CASSSLAVPQETQYF. The CDR3 region has the DNA TGTGCCAGCAGCTCCCTGGCGGTCCCGCAAGAGACCCAGTACTTC. The V and J genes are TRBV7-2 and TRBJ2-5, with D hard to call. The CDR3 spans 15 residues. Trimming pared 4 bases from V and 2 bases from J, leaving 14 bases between. Per the germline V gene, CDR1 is SGHTA and CDR2 is FQGNSA.

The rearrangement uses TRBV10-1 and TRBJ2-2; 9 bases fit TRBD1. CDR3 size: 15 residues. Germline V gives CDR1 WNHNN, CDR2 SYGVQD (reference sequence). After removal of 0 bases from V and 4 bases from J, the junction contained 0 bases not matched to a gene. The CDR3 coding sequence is TGCGCCAGCAGTGAGTCGACAGGGGGCACCGGGGAGCTGTTTTTT. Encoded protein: CASSESTGGTGELFF.

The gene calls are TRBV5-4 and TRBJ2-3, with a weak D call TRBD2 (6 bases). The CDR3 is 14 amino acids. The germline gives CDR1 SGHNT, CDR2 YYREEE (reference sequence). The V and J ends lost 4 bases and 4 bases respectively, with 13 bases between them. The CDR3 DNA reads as TGTGCCAGCAGCCCGGGGGACGGTCCAGATACGCAGTATTTT. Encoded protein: CASSPGDGPDTQYF.

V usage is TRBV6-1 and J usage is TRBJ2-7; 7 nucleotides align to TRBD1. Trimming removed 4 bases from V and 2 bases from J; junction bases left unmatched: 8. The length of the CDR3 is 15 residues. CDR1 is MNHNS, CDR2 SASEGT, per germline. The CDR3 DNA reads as TGTGCCAGCAGTGCTTACAGGGGATCTACCTACGAGCAGTACTTC. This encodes CASSAYRGSTYEQYF.

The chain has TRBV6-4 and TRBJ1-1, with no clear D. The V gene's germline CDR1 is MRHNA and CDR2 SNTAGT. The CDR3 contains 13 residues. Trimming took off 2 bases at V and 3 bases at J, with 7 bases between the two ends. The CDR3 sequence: CASSDVADTEAFF. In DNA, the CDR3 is TGTGCCAGCAGTGACGTGGCGGACACTGAAGCTTTCTTT.

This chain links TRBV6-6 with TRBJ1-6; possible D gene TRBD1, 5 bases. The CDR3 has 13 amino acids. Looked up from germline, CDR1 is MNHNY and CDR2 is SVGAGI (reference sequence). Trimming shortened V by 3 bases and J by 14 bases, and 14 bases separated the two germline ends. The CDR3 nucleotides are TGTGCCAGCAGTTATGGCCAGGGCTTTTCCCTCCACTTT. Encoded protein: CASSYGQGFSLHF.

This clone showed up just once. CDR3 sequence: CASSEVLGGMNTEAFF. In DNA form, the CDR3 reads TGTGCCAGCAGTGAAGTCTTGGGGGGGATGAACACTGAAGCTTTCTTT. The chain uses TRBV2 and TRBJ1-1; possible D gene TRBD1, 5 bases. The CDR3 covers 16 residues. The V and J ends lost 1 base and 0 bases respectively, with 12 bases between them. CDR1 SNHLY and CDR2 FYNNEI come from the germline V gene.

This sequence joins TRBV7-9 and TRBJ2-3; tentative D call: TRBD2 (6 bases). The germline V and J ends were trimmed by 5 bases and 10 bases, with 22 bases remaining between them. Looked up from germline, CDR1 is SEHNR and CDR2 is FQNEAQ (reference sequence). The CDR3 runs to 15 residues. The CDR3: CASSPLSGPRGAQYF. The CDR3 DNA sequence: TGTGCCAGCAGCCCCCTTAGCGGACCAAGGGGAGCGCAGTATTTT.

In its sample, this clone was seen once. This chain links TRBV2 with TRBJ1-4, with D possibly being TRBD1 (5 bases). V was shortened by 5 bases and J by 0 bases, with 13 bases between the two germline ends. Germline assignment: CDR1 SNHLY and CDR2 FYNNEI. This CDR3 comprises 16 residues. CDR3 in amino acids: CASSFGQATTNEKLFF. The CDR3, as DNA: TGTGCCAGCAGTTTTGGACAAGCTACAACTAATGAAAAACTGTTTTTT.

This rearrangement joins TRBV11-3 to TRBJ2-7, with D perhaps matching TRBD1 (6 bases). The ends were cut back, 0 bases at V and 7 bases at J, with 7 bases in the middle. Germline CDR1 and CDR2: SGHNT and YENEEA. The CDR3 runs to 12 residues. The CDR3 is CASSLDRGEQYF. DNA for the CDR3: TGTGCCAGCAGCTTAGATAGGGGGGAGCAGTACTTC.